This TCR beta chain came from a study of CD8 T cell repertoires and HIV-1 epitope variants. On the study more broadly: Each of Twenty-five Gag and Nef epitope peptides stimulated a separate culture. IL-2, IL-7 and IL-15 were added on days 3 and 7 of approximately 10-day cultures.

On the immunoSEQ platform, TCR beta CDR3s were sequenced at survey depth. Profiling relied on immunoSEQ multiplex PCR, and the TCRdb table lists in-frame clones only, not all of them. Counted here are 1,500 to 2,000 clones, around 70% occurring once; the ten biggest clones make up about 38%. The sample holds one count of this clone. Its target is unknown. The specimen sequenced was cultured CD8+ T cells derived from PBMCs. The clonotype was recovered from a male donor with HIV.

CDR3 region: CASSLAGLAGDTGELFF. The DNA of the CDR3 is TGTGCCAGCAGCTTGGCCGGACTAGCGGGAGACACCGGGGAGCTGTTTTTT. The chain combines TRBV5-5 with TRBJ2-2; the match to TRBD2 covers 13 bases. The CDR3 is 17 amino acids. Germline loops: CDR1 SGHKS, CDR2 YYEKEE (reference sequence). Trimming took 0 bases from V and 3 from J; bases not matched to a gene: 2.